Shown below are 15 T cell receptor beta chains from a single sample sequenced in a study of T cells expressing NK-cell markers. TCRdb reprocessed the 5' RACE reads and reports one entry per CDR3 protein, with no DNA. The sample has some 140,000 distinct CDR3 sequences; the top ten hold 30% to 45%. Sequencing used blood T cells: a sorted CD56 or NKG2C T cell subset, CD4+ or CD8+ T cells, or bulk PBMC T cells (not recorded which). The receptors shown here come from a woman between 50 and 59 years old in good health.

The gene calls are TRBV15 and TRBJ2-3; TCRdb gives TRBD1 as the D gene, but with no DNA this cannot be confirmed. Germline lookup yields CDR1 LNHNV and CDR2 YYDKDF (reference sequence). The CDR3 runs 15 residues. CDR3 residues: CATRRIAGPGDTQYF.

The J gene is TRBJ2-7, the V gene TRBV3-1; TCRdb's D call of TRBD1 is untestable without DNA. Germline assignment: CDR1 LGHDT and CDR2 YNNKEL (reference sequence). This CDR3 comprises 14 residues. CDR3 residues: CASSLGGASYEQYF.

V gene TRBV11-3 combines with J gene TRBJ2-3; TCRdb's D gene call, TRBD1, goes unchecked for lack of DNA. This CDR3 contains 13 residues. Germline-derived CDR1 and CDR2 are SGHNT and YENEEA. The CDR3 sequence: CACCPVCGHTQYF.

The J gene is TRBJ1-5, the V gene TRBV7-2. Germline V gives CDR1 SGHTA, CDR2 FQGNSA. This CDR3 comprises 14 residues. The CDR3 loop is CASSSYEGNQPQHF.

The chain links TRBV20-1 to TRBJ2-3; lacking DNA, the TRBD2 call made by TCRdb goes unchecked. Germline V CDR1 and CDR2: DFQATT, SNEGSKA (reference sequence). The CDR3 is 17 amino acids. This CDR3 is CSARSGEGQPSTDTQYF.

The V call is TRBV20-1, the J call TRBJ2-7. Germline loops: CDR1 DFQATT, CDR2 SNEGSKA (reference sequence). This CDR3 has 15 residues. CDR3: CSARDRTGASYEQYF.

The CDR3 spells CATPGPRNEQFF. J is TRBJ2-1 and V is TRBV2; the TCRdb call, TRBD1, lacks DNA for checking. The CDR3 loop spans 12 amino acids. CDR1 SNHLY and CDR2 FYNNEI come from the germline V gene.

The chain recombines TRBV24-1 with TRBJ2-1; TCRdb designates TRBD1, a call that cannot be tested without DNA. Germline values: CDR1 KGHDR, CDR2 SFDVKD. This CDR3 has 20 residues. The CDR3 loop reads CATSDLGRDRDPNSYNEQFF.

This chain connects TRBV30 to TRBJ2-3. The CDR3 runs 14 residues. Looked up from germline, CDR1 is GTSNPN and CDR2 is SVGIG (reference sequence). CDR3 amino acids: CAWSAASSTDTQYF.

The gene calls are TRBV6-4 and TRBJ2-3. The germline V gene encodes CDR1 MRHNA and CDR2 SNTAGT. This CDR3 has 13 amino acids. The CDR3 protein is CASSDSSPDTQYF.

This chain connects TRBV27 to TRBJ2-3; TCRdb's D gene call, TRBD2, goes unchecked for lack of DNA. From germline, CDR1 is MNHEY and CDR2 SMNVEV (reference sequence). CDR3 size: 15 residues. The CDR3: CASSLFSGLTDTQYF.

V is TRBV10-3 and J is TRBJ1-3. Germline assignment: CDR1 ENHRY and CDR2 SYGVKD. This CDR3 spans 13 amino acids. CDR3: CAISDQVGNTIYF.

The J gene is TRBJ1-2, the V gene TRBV5-1; TCRdb reports TRBD1, a call that lacks DNA to check it against. The CDR3 contains 16 residues. Germline lookup yields CDR1 SGHRS and CDR2 YFSETQ. CDR3: CASSPGQGLPNYGYTF.

The chain carries TRBV7-6 and TRBJ2-2; TCRdb calls TRBD2, which cannot be checked without DNA. Germline CDR1 reads SGHVS; CDR2 reads FNYEAQ. The CDR3 has 15 residues. The CDR3 reads CASSQTSGRTGELFF.

Here the CDR3 reads CASSLTGTPNTEAFF. The J gene is TRBJ1-1, the V gene TRBV14. The V gene's germline CDR1 is SGHDN and CDR2 FVKESK. The CDR3 contains 15 residues.